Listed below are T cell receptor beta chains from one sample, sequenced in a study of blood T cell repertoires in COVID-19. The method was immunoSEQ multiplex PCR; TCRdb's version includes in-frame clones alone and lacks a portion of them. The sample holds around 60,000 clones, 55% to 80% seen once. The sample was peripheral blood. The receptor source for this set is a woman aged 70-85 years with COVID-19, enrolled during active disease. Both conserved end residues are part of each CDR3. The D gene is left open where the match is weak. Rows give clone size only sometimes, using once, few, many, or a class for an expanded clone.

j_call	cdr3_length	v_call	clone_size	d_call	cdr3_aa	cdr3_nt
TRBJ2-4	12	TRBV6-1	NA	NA	CASSDDTSLQYF	TGTGCCAGCAGTGACGACACCTCTCTTCAGTACTTC
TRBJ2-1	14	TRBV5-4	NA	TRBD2	CATGGVPGDNEQFF	TGTGCCACGGGGGGGGTTCCTGGGGACAATGAGCAGTTCTTC
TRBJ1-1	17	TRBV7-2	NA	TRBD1	CASSSVGTGGKGTEAFF	TGTGCCAGCAGCTCTGTTGGGACAGGGGGCAAGGGCACTGAAGCTTTCTTT
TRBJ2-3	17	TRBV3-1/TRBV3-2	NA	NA	CASSLLRNFEGTDTQYF	TGTGCCAGCAGCCTCCTACGAAACTTTGAGGGCACAGATACGCAGTATTTT
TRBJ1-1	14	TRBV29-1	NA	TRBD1	CSVRDRGMNTEAFF	TGCAGCGTCCGGGACAGGGGGATGAACACTGAAGCTTTCTTT
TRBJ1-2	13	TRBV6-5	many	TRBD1	CASRIRDRGGYTF	TGTGCCAGCAGAATTAGGGACAGGGGCGGCTACACCTTC
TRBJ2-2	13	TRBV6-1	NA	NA	CASSRLPGRELFF	TGTGCCAGCAGTCGTCTTCCGGGGAGGGAGCTGTTTTTT
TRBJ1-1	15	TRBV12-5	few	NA	CASGTTPTGTPEAFF	TGTGCTAGTGGTACTACCCCTACAGGGACCCCTGAAGCTTTCTTT
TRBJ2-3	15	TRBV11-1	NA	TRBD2	CASRERGGYTDTQYF	TGTGCCAGCAGGGAGCGGGGGGGATACACAGATACGCAGTATTTT
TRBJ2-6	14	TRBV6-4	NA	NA	CARNGGSGANVLTF	TGTGCCAGGAATGGAGGCTCTGGGGCCAACGTCCTGACTTTC
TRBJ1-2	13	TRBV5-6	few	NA	CASSFWGDSSYTF	TGTGCCAGCAGCTTTTGGGGGGATTCGAGCTACACCTTC
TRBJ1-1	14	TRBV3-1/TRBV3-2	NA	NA	CASSRWGGTTEAFF	TGTGCCAGCAGCCGATGGGGAGGGACCACTGAAGCTTTCTTT
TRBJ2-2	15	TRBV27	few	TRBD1	CASRPDRGRGGELFF	TGTGCCAGCAGGCCGGACAGGGGGCGAGGCGGGGAGCTGTTTTTT
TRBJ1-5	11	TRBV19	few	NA	CASSQARSQHF	TGTGCCAGTAGCCAAGCTAGGTCCCAGCATTTT
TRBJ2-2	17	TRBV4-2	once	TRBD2	CASSQVGLAGGTGELFF	TGTGCCAGCAGCCAAGTGGGGCTAGCGGGAGGCACCGGGGAGCTGTTTTTT
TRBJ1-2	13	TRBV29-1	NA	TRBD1	CSVVATGYYGYTF	TGCAGCGTTGTAGCGACAGGGTATTATGGCTACACCTTC
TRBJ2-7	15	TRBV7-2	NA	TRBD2	CASSLGLAGNNEQYF	TGTGCCAGCAGCCTGGGACTAGCGGGGAATAACGAGCAGTACTTC
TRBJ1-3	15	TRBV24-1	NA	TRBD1	CATSDSGTGGNTIYF	TGTGCCACCAGTGACTCCGGGACAGGTGGAAACACCATATATTTT
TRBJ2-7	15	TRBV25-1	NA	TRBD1	CASSEQGQGTYEQYF	TGTGCCAGCAGTGAACAGGGACAGGGAACCTACGAGCAGTACTTC
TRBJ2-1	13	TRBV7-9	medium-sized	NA	CASVPEGSNEQFF	TGTGCCAGCGTCCCTGAGGGATCCAATGAGCAGTTCTTC
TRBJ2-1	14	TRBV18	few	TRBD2	CASSPLAGANEQFF	TGTGCCAGCTCACCACTAGCGGGAGCAAATGAGCAGTTCTTC
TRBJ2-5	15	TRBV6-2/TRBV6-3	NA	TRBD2	CASSYALGGQETQYF	TGTGCCAGCAGTTACGCCCTGGGGGGGCAAGAGACCCAGTACTTC
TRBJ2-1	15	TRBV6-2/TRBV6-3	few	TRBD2	CASSKLAGGYNEQFF	TGTGCCAGCAGTAAACTAGCGGGAGGGTACAATGAGCAGTTCTTC
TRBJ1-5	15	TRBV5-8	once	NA	CASSPTRASNQPQHF	TGTGCCAGCAGCCCCACGCGGGCTAGCAATCAGCCCCAGCATTTT
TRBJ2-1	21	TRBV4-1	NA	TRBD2	CASSQEEGGTSGRWPYNEQFF	TGCGCCAGCAGCCAAGAAGAGGGCGGGACTAGCGGGAGATGGCCCTACAATGAGCAGTTCTTC
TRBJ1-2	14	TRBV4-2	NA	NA	CASSQETVGYGYTF	TGTGCCAGCAGCCAAGAGACTGTTGGCTATGGCTACACCTTC
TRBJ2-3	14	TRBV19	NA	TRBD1	CASSPGQVTDTQYF	TGTGCCAGTAGTCCGGGACAGGTCACAGATACGCAGTATTTT
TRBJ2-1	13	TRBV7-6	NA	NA	CASSWGLFDEQFF	TGTGCCAGCAGCTGGGGACTTTTTGATGAGCAGTTCTTC
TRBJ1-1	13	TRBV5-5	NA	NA	CASSLALNTEAFF	TGTGCCAGCAGCTTGGCGTTGAACACTGAAGCTTTCTTT
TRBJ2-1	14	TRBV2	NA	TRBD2	CASRRTSGLDEQFF	TGTGCCAGCAGGAGGACTAGCGGGCTCGATGAGCAGTTCTTC
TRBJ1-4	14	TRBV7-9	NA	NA	CASSYAGSNEKLFF	TGTGCCAGCAGCTATGCGGGTTCTAATGAAAAACTGTTTTTT
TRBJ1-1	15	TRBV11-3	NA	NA	CASSLGVERPAEAFF	TGTGCCAGCAGCTTAGGTGTCGAGCGGCCAGCTGAAGCTTTCTTT
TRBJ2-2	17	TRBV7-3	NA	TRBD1	CASSTMTGATNTGELFF	TGTGCCAGCAGTACAATGACAGGGGCTACGAACACCGGGGAGCTGTTTTTT
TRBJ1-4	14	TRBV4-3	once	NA	CASSQDRSNEKLFF	TGCGCCAGCAGCCAAGATCGGAGCAATGAAAAACTGTTTTTT
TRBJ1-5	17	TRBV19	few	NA	CASSIPPVVGGNQPQHF	TGTGCCAGTAGTATTCCCCCGGTCGTGGGAGGGAATCAGCCCCAGCATTTT
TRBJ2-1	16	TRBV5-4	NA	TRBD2	CASSPGTSGRDNEQFF	TGTGCCAGCAGCCCCGGGACTAGCGGGAGAGACAATGAGCAGTTCTTC
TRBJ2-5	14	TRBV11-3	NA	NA	CASSLATAKKTQYF	TGTGCCAGCAGCTTAGCGACAGCCAAAAAGACCCAGTACTTC
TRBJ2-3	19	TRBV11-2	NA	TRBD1	CASSSTSHRTGGYTDTQYF	TGTGCCAGCAGCTCAACCTCGCATCGGACAGGGGGGTACACAGATACGCAGTATTTT
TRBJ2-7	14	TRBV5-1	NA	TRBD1	CASSPQGFINEQYF	TGCGCCAGCAGCCCACAGGGGTTCATCAACGAGCAGTACTTC
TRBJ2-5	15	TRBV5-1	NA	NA	CASSLSDRSQETQYF	TGCGCCAGCAGCTTGAGCGACAGGAGCCAAGAGACCCAGTACTTC
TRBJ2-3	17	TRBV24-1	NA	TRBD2	CATSDRTSGDLGDTQYF	TGTGCCACCAGTGATAGGACTAGCGGAGACCTCGGCGATACGCAGTATTTT
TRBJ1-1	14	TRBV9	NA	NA	CASSVSGQGPEAFF	TGTGCCAGCAGCGTATCCGGGCAGGGCCCTGAAGCTTTCTTT
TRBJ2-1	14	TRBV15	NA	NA	CATSRDLAPGEQFF	TGTGCCACCAGCAGGGATCTAGCGCCCGGGGAGCAGTTCTTC
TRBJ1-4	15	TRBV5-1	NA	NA	CASSPGGALNEKLFF	TGCGCCAGCAGCCCGGGGGGAGCCCTTAATGAAAAACTGTTTTTT
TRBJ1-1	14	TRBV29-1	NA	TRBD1	CSVDVGRGRTEAFF	TGCAGCGTTGATGTCGGCAGGGGGCGTACTGAAGCTTTCTTT
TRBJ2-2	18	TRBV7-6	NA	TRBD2	CASCADPGGGCDTGELFF	TGTGCCAGCTGCGCCGACCCCGGGGGGGGCTGCGACACCGGGGAGCTGTTTTTT
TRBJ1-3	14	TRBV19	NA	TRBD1	CASSRQGPGNTIYF	TGTGCCAGTAGTAGACAGGGACCTGGAAACACCATATATTTT
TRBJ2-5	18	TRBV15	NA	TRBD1	CATSRPSGGQVGQETQYF	TGTGCCACCAGCAGACCCTCGGGTGGACAGGTGGGACAAGAGACCCAGTACTTC
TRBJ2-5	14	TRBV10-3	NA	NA	CAISARGWQETQYF	TGTGCCATCAGTGCCAGGGGATGGCAAGAGACCCAGTACTTC
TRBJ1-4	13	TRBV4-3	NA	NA	CASSQETPEALFF	TGCGCCAGCAGCCAAGAAACCCCCGAGGCACTGTTTTTT
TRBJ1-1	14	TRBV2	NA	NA	CASSEAARVSEAFF	TGTGCCAGCAGTGAAGCCGCTCGGGTCTCTGAAGCTTTCTTT
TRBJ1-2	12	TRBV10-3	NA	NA	CAISGGLGGYTF	TGTGCCATCTCGGGGGGGTTAGGCGGCTACACCTTC
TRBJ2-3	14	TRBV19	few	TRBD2	CATIGRAVGDTQYF	TGTGCCACCATAGGGAGGGCGGTAGGGGATACGCAGTATTTT
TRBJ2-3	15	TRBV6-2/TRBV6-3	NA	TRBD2	CASSSGTSEADTQYF	TGTGCCAGCAGTTCCGGGACTAGCGAGGCAGATACGCAGTATTTT
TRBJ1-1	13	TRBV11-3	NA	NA	CASSASTGVLAFF	TGTGCCAGCAGCGCCAGTACGGGGGTACTAGCTTTCTTT
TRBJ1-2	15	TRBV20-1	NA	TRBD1	CSASTGGQQHYGYTF	TGCAGTGCTAGTACAGGGGGACAGCAACACTATGGCTACACCTTC
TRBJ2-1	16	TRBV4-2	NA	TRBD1	CASSQALDRGYNEQFF	TGTGCCAGCAGCCAAGCCTTGGACAGGGGATACAATGAGCAGTTCTTC
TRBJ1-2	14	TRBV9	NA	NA	CASSVVGTLYGYTF	TGTGCCAGCAGCGTGGTCGGGACACTTTATGGCTACACCTTC
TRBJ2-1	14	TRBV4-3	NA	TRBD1	CASSLTGYYNEQFF	TGCGCCAGCAGCCTGACAGGGTACTACAATGAGCAGTTCTTC